One sample yielded the 4 T cell receptor beta chains listed below, sequenced in a study of long-term antiretroviral therapy in people with HIV. Sequencing relied on immunoSEQ assay v3.0, run at survey level. Method: immunoSEQ multiplex PCR; TCRdb's copy keeps in-frame clones and lacks some. The sample has more than 20,000 clones, around 83% seen once. The sample here was unsorted PBMCs, taken 0.4 years after starting antiretroviral therapy. The receptors shown here come from a man in his fifties with HIV.

V is TRBV6-6 and J is TRBJ2-7; D not certain. Germline V gene data show CDR1 as MNHNY and CDR2 as SVGAGI (reference sequence). V was clipped by 4 bases and J by 0 bases, with 10 bases between them. The CDR3 consists of 14 residues. DNA of the CDR3: TGTGCCAGCAGTTGGACGGAGAGCTCCTACGAGCAGTACTTC. Protein: CASSWTESSYEQYF.

Only a few counts were recorded for this clone. V gene TRBV5-1 combines with J gene TRBJ2-1; 14 positions agree with TRBD2. Trimming took 4 bases from V and 6 from J; bases not matched to a gene: 3. The CDR3 consists of 15 residues. Germline CDR1 SGHRS, CDR2 YFSETQ. The CDR3 DNA sequence: TGCGCCAGCAGCCCGGGGACTAGCGGGAGCAATGAGCAGTTCTTC. The encoded protein is CASSPGTSGSNEQFF.

The J gene is TRBJ1-5, the V gene TRBV28, with D maybe TRBD1 (5 bases). CDR1 and CDR2 (germline): MDHEN, SYDVKM. This CDR3 is 14 amino acids long. Trimming pared 5 bases from V and 6 bases from J, leaving 14 bases between. The CDR3: CASSHRGGGQPQHF. The CDR3 DNA reads TGTGCCAGCAGTCATAGGGGAGGAGGTCAGCCCCAGCATTTT.

The chain recombines TRBV18 with TRBJ1-4; a weak D match, TRBD1 (6 bases). Deletions cut 2 bases from V and 7 bases from J, with 8 bases between. The CDR3 is 13 amino acids. Germline values: CDR1 KGHSH, CDR2 LQKENI. CDR3 nucleotide sequence: TGTGCCAGCTCACCAAGAGGGGGTGAAAAACTGTTTTTT. This gives the protein CASSPRGGEKLFF.